This T cell receptor beta chain was profiled in a study of beta chain features in type 1 diabetes. Turning to this clone: The antigen remains undetermined.

A CD45RO/CCR7/CD25/CD127/CD95/CD27 panel sorted naive, central memory, regulatory and stem cell-like memory CD4+ cells. Study findings and constraints: Within patients, naive, central memory and Treg TCRB repertoires seemed more similar than within healthy donors. VDJ junctions from type 1 diabetes patients carried fewer insertions and larger deletions. Moderately but significantly shorter TCRB CDR3s were found in Type 1 diabetes patients in all four CD4+ subsets.

The isolated RNA, all of it, was reverse transcribed, so expressed TCRB transcripts were what got sequenced. Clones were read by immunoSEQ multiplex PCR, and TCRdb kept only the in-frame ones, dropping some. Among more than 250,000 clones listed, about 13% were seen once. The receptor was isolated from a man aged 30 to 45 with type 1 diabetes. The material sequenced was naive CD4+ T cells from blood.

The CDR3 sequence is CASSIREGQGAGYTF. The CDR3 region has the DNA TGTGCCAGCAGCATCCGCGAAGGACAGGGAGCTGGCTACACCTTC. The chain couples TRBV11-2 to TRBJ1-2, with TRBD1 identical over 8 bases. The ends lost 5 bases at V and 7 bases at J; junction bases unmatched: 12. This CDR3 region has 15 residues. Germline V lookup: CDR1 SGHAT, CDR2 FQNNGV.